The source of this T cell receptor beta chain is a study of identical twins. This clonotype appeared many times. Template switching (which added a universal primer site) was used, and cDNA carried unique molecular identifiers. TCRdb processed the 5' RACE reads anew with MiXCR; each CDR3 protein has one entry. The table shows 550,000 to 700,000 distinct CDR3 sequences, with about 20% occurring only once. In addition, the sample was reused for a study of T cells expressing NK-cell markers. Turning to that study: Six or seven donors carried dominant NKG2C+ clonotypes that made up roughly 1.0-7.5% of their CD8+ T cells.

The source material was PBMCs. The clonotype comes from a woman between 18 and 30 years old in good health.

The CDR3 spells CSAIGPPSTDTQYF. The CDR3 region has the DNA TGCAGTGCTATCGGACCGCCTAGCACAGATACGCAGTATTTT. The genes are TRBV20-1 and TRBJ2-3, with D unresolved. CDR3 size: 14 residues. V lost 4 bases and J lost 0, with 11 bases in between. Looked up from germline, CDR1 is DFQATT and CDR2 is SNEGSKA (reference sequence).